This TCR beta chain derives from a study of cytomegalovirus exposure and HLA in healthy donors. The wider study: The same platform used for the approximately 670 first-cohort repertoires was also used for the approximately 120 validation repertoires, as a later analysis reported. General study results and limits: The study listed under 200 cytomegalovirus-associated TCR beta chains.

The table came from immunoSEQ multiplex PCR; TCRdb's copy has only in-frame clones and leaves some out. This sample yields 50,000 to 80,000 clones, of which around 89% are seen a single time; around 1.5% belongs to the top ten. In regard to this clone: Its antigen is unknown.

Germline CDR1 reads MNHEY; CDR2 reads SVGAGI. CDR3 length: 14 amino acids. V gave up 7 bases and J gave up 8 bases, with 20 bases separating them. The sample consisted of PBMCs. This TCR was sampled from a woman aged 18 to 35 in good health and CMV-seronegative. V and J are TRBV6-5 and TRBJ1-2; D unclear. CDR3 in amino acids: CASTHSAREGGYTF. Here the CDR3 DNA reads TGTGCCAGCACCCACTCGGCCCGGGAGGGCGGCTACACCTTC.